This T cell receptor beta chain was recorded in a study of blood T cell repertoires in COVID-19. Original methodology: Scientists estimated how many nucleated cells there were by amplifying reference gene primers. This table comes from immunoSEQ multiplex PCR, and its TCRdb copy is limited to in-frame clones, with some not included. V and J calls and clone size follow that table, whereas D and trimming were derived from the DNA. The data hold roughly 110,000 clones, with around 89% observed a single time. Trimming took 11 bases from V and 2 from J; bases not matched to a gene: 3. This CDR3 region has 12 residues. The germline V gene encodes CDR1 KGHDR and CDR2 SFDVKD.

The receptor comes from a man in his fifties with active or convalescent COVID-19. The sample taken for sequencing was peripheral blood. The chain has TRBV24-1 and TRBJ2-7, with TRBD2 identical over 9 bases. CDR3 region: CAMGTSPYEQYF. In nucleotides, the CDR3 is TGTGCCATGGGGACTAGCCCCTACGAGCAGTACTTC.